This record looks at one T cell receptor beta chain sequence and its context. The data belong to a study of control samples from healthy donors and cancer patients. Germline lookup yields CDR1 LNHDA and CDR2 SQIVND (reference sequence). The length of the CDR3 is 14 residues. With V trimmed by 6 bases and J by 10 bases, 7 bases remained unmatched. Measured with immunoSEQ multiplex PCR; TCRdb has only the in-frame clones, and not every one. The sample consists of more than 95,000 clones, approximately 92% of them appearing once. The source is a man older than 75 with head and neck cancer. V and J are TRBV19 and TRBJ1-6, with TRBD1 matching over 9 bases. Input material: PBMCs. Here the CDR3 DNA reads TGTGCCAGTAGAACCGGGACAGGGCGATCACCCCTCCACTTT. Translating gives CASRTGTGRSPLHF.